Below, one TCR beta chain is given with its context. A read error may produce the germline difference seen at one junction end. This specimen belongs to a study of cytomegalovirus exposure and HLA in healthy donors. The study ran its PCR with 60 Vbeta and 13 Jbeta primers. Method: immunoSEQ multiplex PCR; TCRdb's copy keeps in-frame clones and lacks some. The profile shows over 85,000 clones, roughly 80% of them singletons. Per the germline V gene, CDR1 is SEHNR and CDR2 is FQNEAQ (reference sequence). This CDR3 is 15 amino acids long. This sequence originates from a female donor in good health and CMV-seronegative. Sequenced material: PBMCs. This sequence joins TRBV7-9 and TRBJ1-1; a weak D match, TRBD1 (6 bases). CDR3 sequence reads: CSSSLSRGGYTEAFF. DNA of the CDR3: TGTTCCAGCAGCTTATCCCGAGGGGGATACACTGAAGCTTTCTTT.